This T cell receptor (beta chain) was sequenced for a study of blood T cell repertoires in COVID-19. Overall study: T cells, B-cell-depleted T cells, or PBMCs provided the cDNA or gDNA that served as material.

In the original processing: Reference gene primer amplification yielded estimated nucleated cell counts. Sequencing was performed with immunoSEQ multiplex PCR; in TCRdb, only in-frame clones are kept and a portion is missing. V, J and clone size are those of that table, while D and trimming were read from the DNA. This repertoire shows about 200,000 clones, more than 75% found once; its top ten account for less than 9.5%. The sequenced material came from peripheral blood. The TCR comes from a woman older than 75 with COVID-19, enrolled during active disease.

CDR3 sequence: CATSRGLNTGELFF. The CDR3 DNA reads TGTGCCACCAGCAGGGGATTGAACACCGGGGAGCTGTTTTTT. The J gene is TRBJ2-2, the V gene TRBV24-1, with TRBD1 as a possible D gene (6 bases). In germline, CDR1 is KGHDR, CDR2 SFDVKD. The CDR3 contains 14 residues. Trimming left V 7 bases short and J 1 base short, with 9 bases between.